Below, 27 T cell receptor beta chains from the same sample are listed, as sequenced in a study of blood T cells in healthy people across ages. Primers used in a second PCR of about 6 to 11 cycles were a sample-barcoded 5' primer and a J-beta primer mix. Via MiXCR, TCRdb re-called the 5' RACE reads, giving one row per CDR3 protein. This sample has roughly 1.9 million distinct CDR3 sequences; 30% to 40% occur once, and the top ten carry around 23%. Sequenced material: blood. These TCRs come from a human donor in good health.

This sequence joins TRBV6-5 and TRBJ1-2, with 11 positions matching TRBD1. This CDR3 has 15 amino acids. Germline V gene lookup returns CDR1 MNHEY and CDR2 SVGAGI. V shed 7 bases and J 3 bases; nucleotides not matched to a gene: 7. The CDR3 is CASTTRTGGDYGYTF. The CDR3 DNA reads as TGTGCCAGCACCACGAGGACAGGGGGCGACTATGGCTACACCTTC.

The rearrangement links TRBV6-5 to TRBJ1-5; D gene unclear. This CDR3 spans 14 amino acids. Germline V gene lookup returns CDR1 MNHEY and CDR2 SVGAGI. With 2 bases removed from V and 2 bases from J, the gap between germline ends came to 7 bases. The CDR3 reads CASSYKGGNQPQHF. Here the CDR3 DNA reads TGTGCCAGCAGTTACAAGGGCGGCAATCAGCCCCAGCATTTT.

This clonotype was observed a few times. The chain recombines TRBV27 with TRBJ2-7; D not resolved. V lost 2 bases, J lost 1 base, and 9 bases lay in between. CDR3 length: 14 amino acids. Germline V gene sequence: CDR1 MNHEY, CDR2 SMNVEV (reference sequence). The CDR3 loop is CASSLRSGSYEQYF. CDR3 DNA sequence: TGTGCCAGCAGTTTAAGATCCGGATCCTACGAGCAGTACTTC.

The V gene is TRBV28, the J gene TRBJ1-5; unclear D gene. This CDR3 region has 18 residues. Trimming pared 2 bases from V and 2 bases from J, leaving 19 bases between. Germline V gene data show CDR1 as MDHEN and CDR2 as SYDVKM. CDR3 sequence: CASSLTGQLVPGNQPQHF. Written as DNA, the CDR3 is TGTGCCAGCAGTTTAACGGGCCAGCTGGTTCCGGGCAATCAGCCCCAGCATTTT.

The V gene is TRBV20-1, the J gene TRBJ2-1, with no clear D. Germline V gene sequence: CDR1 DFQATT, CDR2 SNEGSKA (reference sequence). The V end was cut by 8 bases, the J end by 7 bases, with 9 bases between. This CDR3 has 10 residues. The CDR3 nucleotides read TGCAGTAGAACACGGAATGAGCAGTTCTTC. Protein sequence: CSRTRNEQFF.

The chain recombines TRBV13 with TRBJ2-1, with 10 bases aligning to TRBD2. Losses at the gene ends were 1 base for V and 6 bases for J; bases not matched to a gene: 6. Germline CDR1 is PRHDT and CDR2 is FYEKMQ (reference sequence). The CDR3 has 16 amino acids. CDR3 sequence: CASSLEYSGGTNEQFF. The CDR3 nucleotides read TGTGCCAGCAGCTTAGAGTATAGCGGGGGGACCAATGAGCAGTTCTTC.

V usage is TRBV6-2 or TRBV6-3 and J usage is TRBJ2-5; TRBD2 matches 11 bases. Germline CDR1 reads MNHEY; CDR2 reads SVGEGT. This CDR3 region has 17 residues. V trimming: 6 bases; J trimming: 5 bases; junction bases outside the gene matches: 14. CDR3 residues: CASSRLAGTTLGETQYF. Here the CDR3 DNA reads TGTGCCAGCAGCCGACTAGCGGGGACGACCCTGGGGGAGACCCAGTACTTC.

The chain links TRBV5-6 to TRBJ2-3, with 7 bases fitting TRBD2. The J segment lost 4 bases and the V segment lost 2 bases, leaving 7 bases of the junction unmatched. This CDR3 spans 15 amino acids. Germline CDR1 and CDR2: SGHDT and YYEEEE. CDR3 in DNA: TGTGCCAGCAGCTTCGATTCCCGGGGGGCAGATACGCAGTATTTT. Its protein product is CASSFDSRGADTQYF.

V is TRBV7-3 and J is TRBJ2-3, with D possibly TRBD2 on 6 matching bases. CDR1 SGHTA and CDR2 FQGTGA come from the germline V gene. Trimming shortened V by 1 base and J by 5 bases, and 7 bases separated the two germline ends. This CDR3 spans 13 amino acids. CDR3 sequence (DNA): TGTGCCAGCAGCTTAAAGGGAGGAGATACGCAGTATTTT. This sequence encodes CASSLKGGDTQYF.

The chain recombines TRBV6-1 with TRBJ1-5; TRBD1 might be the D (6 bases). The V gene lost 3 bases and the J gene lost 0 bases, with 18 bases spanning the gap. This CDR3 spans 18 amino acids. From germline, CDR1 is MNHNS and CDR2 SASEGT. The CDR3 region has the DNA TGTGCCAGCAGTGACCCCCTTGGGGGCCCCTATAGCAATCAGCCCCAGCATTTT. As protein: CASSDPLGGPYSNQPQHF.

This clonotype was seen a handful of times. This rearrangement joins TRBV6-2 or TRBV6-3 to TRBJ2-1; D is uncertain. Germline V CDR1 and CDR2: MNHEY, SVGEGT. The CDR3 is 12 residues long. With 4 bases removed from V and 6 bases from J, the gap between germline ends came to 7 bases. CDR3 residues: CASSSDRNEQFF. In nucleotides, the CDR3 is TGTGCCAGCAGTTCGGACCGCAATGAGCAGTTCTTC.

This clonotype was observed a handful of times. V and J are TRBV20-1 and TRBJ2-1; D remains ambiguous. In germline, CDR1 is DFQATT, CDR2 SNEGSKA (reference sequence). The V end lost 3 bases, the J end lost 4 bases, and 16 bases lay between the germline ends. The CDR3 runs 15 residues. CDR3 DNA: TGCAGTGCTAGGAGGTCCGAGACAAATTACAATGAGCAGTTCTTC. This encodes CSARRSETNYNEQFF.

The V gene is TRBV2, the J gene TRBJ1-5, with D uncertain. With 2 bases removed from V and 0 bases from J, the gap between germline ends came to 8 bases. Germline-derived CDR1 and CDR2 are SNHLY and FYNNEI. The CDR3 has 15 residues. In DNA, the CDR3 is TGTGCCAGCAGTGAATTGGCTAATAGCAATCAGCCCCAGCATTTT. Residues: CASSELANSNQPQHF. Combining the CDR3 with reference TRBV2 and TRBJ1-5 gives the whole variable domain EPEVTQTPSHQVTQMGQEVILRCVPISNHLYFYWYRQILGQKVEFLVSFYNNEISEKSEIFDDQFSVERPDGSNFTLKIRSTKLEDSAMYFCASSELANSNQPQHFGDGTRLSIL.

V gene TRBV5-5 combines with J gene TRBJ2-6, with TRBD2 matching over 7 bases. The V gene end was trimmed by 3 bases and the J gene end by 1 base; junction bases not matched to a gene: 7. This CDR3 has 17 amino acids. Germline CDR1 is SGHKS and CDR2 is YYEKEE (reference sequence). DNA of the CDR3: TGTGCCAGCAGCTCCGCAGTGGGGGGGTCTGGGGCCAACGTCCTGACTTTC. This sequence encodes CASSSAVGGSGANVLTF.

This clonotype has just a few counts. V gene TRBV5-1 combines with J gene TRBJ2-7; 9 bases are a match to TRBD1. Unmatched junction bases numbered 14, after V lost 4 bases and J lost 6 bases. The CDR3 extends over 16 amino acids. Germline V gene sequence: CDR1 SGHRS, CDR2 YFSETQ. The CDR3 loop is CASSTDVTGGFPEQYF. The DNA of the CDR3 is TGCGCCAGCAGCACGGACGTCACAGGGGGCTTTCCCGAGCAGTACTTC.

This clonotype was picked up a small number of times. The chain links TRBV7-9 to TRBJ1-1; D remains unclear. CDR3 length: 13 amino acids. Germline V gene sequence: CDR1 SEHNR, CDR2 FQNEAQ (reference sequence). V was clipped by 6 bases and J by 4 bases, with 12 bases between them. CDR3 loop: CASSLAIGTEAFF. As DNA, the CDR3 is TGTGCCAGCAGTCTCGCAATTGGCACTGAAGCTTTCTTT.

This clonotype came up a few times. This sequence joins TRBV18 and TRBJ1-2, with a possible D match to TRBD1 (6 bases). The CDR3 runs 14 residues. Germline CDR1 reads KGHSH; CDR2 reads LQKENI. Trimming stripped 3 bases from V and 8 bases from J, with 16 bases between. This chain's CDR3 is CASSPDRLQGGYTF. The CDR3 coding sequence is TGTGCCAGCTCACCGGACAGATTACAAGGGGGCTACACCTTC.

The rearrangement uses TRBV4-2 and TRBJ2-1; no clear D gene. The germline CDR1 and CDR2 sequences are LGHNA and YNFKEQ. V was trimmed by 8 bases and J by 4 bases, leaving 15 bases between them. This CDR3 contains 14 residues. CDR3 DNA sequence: TGTGCCAGCTCACGGGCAGTCCGGTACAATGAGCAGTTCTTC. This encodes CASSRAVRYNEQFF.

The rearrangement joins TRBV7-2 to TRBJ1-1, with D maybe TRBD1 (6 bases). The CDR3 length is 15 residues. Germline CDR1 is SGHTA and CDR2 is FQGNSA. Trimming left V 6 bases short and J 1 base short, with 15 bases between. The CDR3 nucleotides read TGTGCCAGCAGACCACCCGGGACACCGAACACTGAAGCTTTCTTT. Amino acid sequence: CASRPPGTPNTEAFF.

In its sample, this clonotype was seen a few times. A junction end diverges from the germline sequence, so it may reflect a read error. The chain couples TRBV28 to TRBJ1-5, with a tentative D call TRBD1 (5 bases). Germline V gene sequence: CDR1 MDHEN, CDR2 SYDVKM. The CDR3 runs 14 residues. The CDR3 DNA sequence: TGTGCCAGCAGTTTAAACGTTGGGGCTCAGCCCCGGCATTTT. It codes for CASSLNVGAQPRHF.

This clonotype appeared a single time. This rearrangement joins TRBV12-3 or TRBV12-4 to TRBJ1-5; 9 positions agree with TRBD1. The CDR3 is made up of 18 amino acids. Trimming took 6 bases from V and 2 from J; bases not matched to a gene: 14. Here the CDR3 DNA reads TGTGCCAGCAGCCGACTTGCTGGGACAGGGTTAGGCAATCAGCCCCAGCATTTT. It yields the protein CASSRLAGTGLGNQPQHF.

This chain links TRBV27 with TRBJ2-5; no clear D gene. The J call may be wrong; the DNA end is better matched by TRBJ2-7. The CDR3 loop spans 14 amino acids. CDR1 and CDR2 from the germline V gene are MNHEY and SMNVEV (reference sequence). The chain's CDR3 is CASSPRPTHYEQYF. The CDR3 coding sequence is TGTGCCAGCAGTCCCCGACCCACCCACTACGAGCAGTACTTC.

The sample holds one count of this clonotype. The DNA for the CDR3 is TGTGCCAGCAGTTTAACAGGGGGCGTATACACCATATATTTT. Amino acid sequence: CASSLTGGVYTIYF. The chain links TRBV28 to TRBJ1-3; TRBD1 matches 9 bases. In germline, CDR1 is MDHEN, CDR2 SYDVKM. The CDR3 sequence is 14 residues long. Losses at the gene ends were 2 bases for V and 8 bases for J; bases not matched to a gene: 4.

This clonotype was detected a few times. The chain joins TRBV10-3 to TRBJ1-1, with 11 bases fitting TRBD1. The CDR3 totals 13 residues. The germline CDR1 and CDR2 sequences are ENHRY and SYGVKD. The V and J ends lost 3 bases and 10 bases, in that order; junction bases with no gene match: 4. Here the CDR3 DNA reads TGTGCCATCAGTGACGGACAGGGGGCAAGAGCTTTCTTT. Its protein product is CAISDGQGARAFF.

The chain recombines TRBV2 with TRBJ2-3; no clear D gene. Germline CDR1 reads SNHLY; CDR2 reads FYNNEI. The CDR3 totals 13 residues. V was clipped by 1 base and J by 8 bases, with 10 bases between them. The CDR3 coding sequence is TGTGCCAGCAGTGAAGAGATGGCGCGTACGCAGTATTTT. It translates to CASSEEMARTQYF. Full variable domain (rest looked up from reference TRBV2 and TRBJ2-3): EPEVTQTPSHQVTQMGQEVILRCVPISNHLYFYWYRQILGQKVEFLVSFYNNEISEKSEIFDDQFSVERPDGSNFTLKIRSTKLEDSAMYFCASSEEMARTQYFGPGTRLTVL.

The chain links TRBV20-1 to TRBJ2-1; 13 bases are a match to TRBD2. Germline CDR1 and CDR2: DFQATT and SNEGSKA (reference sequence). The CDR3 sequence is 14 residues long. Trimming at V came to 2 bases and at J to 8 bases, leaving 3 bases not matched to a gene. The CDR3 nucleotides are TGCAGTGCTAGACCGGGACTAGCGGGGTATGAGCAGTTCTTC. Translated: CSARPGLAGYEQFF.

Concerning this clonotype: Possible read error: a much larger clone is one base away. CDR3 coding DNA: TGTGCCAGCAGTGAAACCGGGACAGGGAAAAACATTCAGTTCTTC. This encodes CASSETGTGKNIQFF. The chain is built from TRBV12-3 or TRBV12-4 and TRBJ2-1, with 9 bases lining up with TRBD1. The CDR3 covers 15 residues. V lost 5 bases, J lost 13 bases, and 15 bases stayed unmatched.